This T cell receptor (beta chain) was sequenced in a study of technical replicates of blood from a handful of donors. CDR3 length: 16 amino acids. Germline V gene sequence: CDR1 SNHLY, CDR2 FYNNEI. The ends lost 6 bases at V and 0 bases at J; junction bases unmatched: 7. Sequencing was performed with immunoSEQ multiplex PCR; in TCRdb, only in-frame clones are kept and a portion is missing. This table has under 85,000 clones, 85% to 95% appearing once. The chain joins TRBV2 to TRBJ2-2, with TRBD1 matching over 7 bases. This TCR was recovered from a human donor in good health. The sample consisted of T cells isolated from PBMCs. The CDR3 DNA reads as TGTGCCAGCAGGGAATCACAGGGGCCGAACACCGGGGAGCTGTTTTTT. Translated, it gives CASRESQGPNTGELFF.